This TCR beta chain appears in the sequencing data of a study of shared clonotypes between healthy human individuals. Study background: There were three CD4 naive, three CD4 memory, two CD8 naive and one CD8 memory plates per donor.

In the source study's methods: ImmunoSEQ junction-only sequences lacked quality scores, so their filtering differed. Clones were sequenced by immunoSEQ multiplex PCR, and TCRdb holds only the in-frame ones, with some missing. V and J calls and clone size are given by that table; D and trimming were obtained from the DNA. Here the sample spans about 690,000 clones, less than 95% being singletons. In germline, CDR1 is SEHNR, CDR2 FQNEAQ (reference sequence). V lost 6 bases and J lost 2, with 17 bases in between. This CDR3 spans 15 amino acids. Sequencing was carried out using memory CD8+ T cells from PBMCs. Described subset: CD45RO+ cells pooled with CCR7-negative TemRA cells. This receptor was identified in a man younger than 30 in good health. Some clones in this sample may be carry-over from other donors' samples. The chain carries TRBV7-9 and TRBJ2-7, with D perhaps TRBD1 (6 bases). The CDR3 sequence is CASSLAGEGTYEQYF. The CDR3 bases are TGTGCCAGCAGTTTGGCAGGGGAAGGGACCTACGAGCAGTACTTC.